The 15 T cell receptor beta chains given below trace back to one sample, sequenced in a study of T cell responses to AZD1222 COVID-19 vaccine. Here immunoSEQ multiplex PCR was the method, and the copy in TCRdb shows in-frame clones only, minus some. The sample includes 130,000 to 150,000 clones, around 91% of them seen just once. The material sequenced was peripheral blood, taken on day 0 of AZD1222 vaccination. The receptors stem from an adult in good health.

The CDR3 here is CASSRTGGIQYEQYF. The CDR3 region has the DNA TGTGCCAGCAGTCGGACAGGAGGAATCCAGTACGAGCAGTACTTC. J is TRBJ2-7 and V is TRBV2; TRBD1 agrees at 7 bases. The CDR3 length is 15 residues. Germline V lookup: CDR1 SNHLY, CDR2 FYNNEI. V was clipped by 5 bases and J by 4 bases; unmatched bases: 11.

V gene TRBV6-2 or TRBV6-3 combines with J gene TRBJ2-1; tentative D call: TRBD2 (7 bases). The V end lost 0 bases, the J end lost 3 bases, and 18 bases lay between the germline ends. The CDR3 contains 18 residues. CDR1 is MNHEY, CDR2 SVGEGT, per germline. The CDR3 here is CASSYSVGGGYLYNEQFF. CDR3 DNA: TGTGCCAGCAGTTACTCGGTAGGGGGGGGCTACCTCTACAATGAGCAGTTCTTC.

The chain carries TRBV2 and TRBJ1-2; D remains unclear. CDR1 SNHLY and CDR2 FYNNEI come from the germline V gene. V lost 3 bases to trimming and J lost 7 bases, with 12 bases between them. CDR3 size: 13 residues. The CDR3 nucleotides are TGTGCCAGCAGTGATGGAGGGTACGGTGGCTACACCTTC. This encodes CASSDGGYGGYTF.

The rearrangement uses TRBV2 and TRBJ1-2, with D possibly matching TRBD1 (5 bases). Germline V gene data show CDR1 as SNHLY and CDR2 as FYNNEI. The V and J ends lost 3 bases and 5 bases respectively, with 10 bases between them. The CDR3 loop spans 13 amino acids. The CDR3 nucleotides read TGTGCCAGCAGTGAGAGCAGGGAGTATGGCTACACCTTC. This gives the protein CASSESREYGYTF.

CDR3 region: CASSRQYEQYF. The CDR3, as DNA: TGTGCCAGCAGCCGACAGTACGAGCAGTACTTC. The chain employs TRBV11-1 and TRBJ2-7, with D possibly being TRBD1 (5 bases). CDR3 length equals 11 residues. The germline V and J ends were trimmed by 5 bases and 4 bases, with 6 bases remaining between them. Germline V gene data show CDR1 as SGHAT and CDR2 as FQDESV (reference sequence). The full variable domain, in which reference TRBV11-1 and TRBJ2-7 provide the parts outside the CDR3, is EAEVAQSPRYKITEKSQAVAFWCDPISGHATLYWYRQILGQGPELLVQFQDESVVDDSQLPKDRFSAERLKGVDSTLKIQPAELGDSAMYLCASSRQYEQYFGPGTRLTVT.

The chain employs TRBV27 and TRBJ1-1; D is possibly TRBD1 (5 bases). There are 15 residues in the CDR3. V was pared by 6 bases and J by 1 base, with 15 bases between. Germline CDR1 and CDR2: MNHEY and SMNVEV (reference sequence). CDR3 amino acids: CASRRPGMGNTEAFF. The CDR3 coding sequence is TGTGCCAGCAGGCGACCAGGGATGGGGAACACTGAAGCTTTCTTT.

Notes on this clone: Compared with germline, one end of the junction differs, possibly owing to a read error. Distinct nucleotide sequences in the sample also encode this CDR3. This rearrangement joins TRBV5-1 to TRBJ2-7; the match to TRBD2 covers 14 bases. The CDR3 covers 16 residues. Germline V gene data show CDR1 as SGHRS and CDR2 as YFSETQ. The CDR3: CASSFVTSGGEGEQYF. DNA for the CDR3: TGCGCCAGCAGCTTCGTGACTAGCGGGGGGGAAGGCGAGCAGTACTTT.

The table lists this clone with a count of one. The rearrangement joins TRBV19 to TRBJ1-5; D is possibly TRBD1 (6 bases). CDR3 length: 12 amino acids. The germline gives CDR1 LNHDA, CDR2 SQIVND (reference sequence). Trimming left V 5 bases short and J 11 bases short, with 13 bases between. The CDR3 is CASSQFAGAQHF. The CDR3 DNA reads TGTGCCAGTAGTCAGTTTGCAGGGGCCCAGCATTTT.

This clone has only one observation. The chain carries TRBV7-9 and TRBJ1-4; D is uncertain. The CDR3 spans 15 residues. Germline V CDR1 and CDR2: SEHNR, FQNEAQ (reference sequence). The V end was cut by 1 base, the J end by 0 bases, with 6 bases between. The CDR3 DNA is TGTGCCAGCAGCTTAGGAGACCCAACTAATGAAAAACTGTTTTTT. This gives the protein CASSLGDPTNEKLFF.

The chain combines TRBV3-1 (or the pseudogene TRBV3-2) with TRBJ1-2; no clear D. The V and J ends lost 4 bases and 8 bases respectively, with 17 bases between them. This CDR3 spans 14 amino acids. Germline V gives CDR1 LGHDT, CDR2 YNNKEL (reference sequence). This CDR3 reads CASSPSYSVWGYTF. DNA for the CDR3: TGTGCCAGCAGCCCGTCTTACAGCGTCTGGGGCTACACCTTC.

The chain couples TRBV7-3 to TRBJ2-1; 8 bases line up with TRBD2. Germline CDR1 and CDR2: SGHTA and FQGTGA. V gave up 5 bases and J gave up 6 bases; unmatched junction bases: 15. The CDR3 consists of 17 residues. CDR3 DNA: TGTGCCAGCAGCACCCGGGGGGGCTCCTGGACTAGCAATGAGCAGTTCTTC. Translation: CASSTRGGSWTSNEQFF.

The chain employs TRBV28 and TRBJ1-1; D perhaps matches TRBD1 (6 bases). Trimming removed 6 bases from V and 5 bases from J, with 16 bases in between. Germline loops: CDR1 MDHEN, CDR2 SYDVKM. This CDR3 contains 14 residues. The CDR3 nucleotides read TGTGCCAGCAGCATGACAGGATTAGGGACTGAAGCTTTCTTT. Translating gives CASSMTGLGTEAFF. The whole variable domain, remainder taken from reference TRBV28 and TRBJ1-1, is DVKVTQSSRYLVKRTGEKVFLECVQDMDHENMFWYRQDPGLGLRLIYFSYDVKMKEKGDIPEGYSVSREKKERFSLILESASTNQTSMYLCASSMTGLGTEAFFGQGTRLTVV.

The rearrangement joins TRBV6-6 to TRBJ2-1, with TRBD2 matching over 10 bases. The CDR3 is 15 residues long. The germline CDR1 and CDR2 sequences are MNHNY and SVGAGI (reference sequence). The junction had 11 bases not matched to a gene; V was cut back by 10 bases and J by 5 bases. CDR3 region: CATWGRTSGDNEQFF. The CDR3 nucleotides read TGTGCCACCTGGGGGCGGACTAGCGGCGACAATGAGCAGTTCTTC.

This chain links TRBV9 with TRBJ2-1, with 7 nucleotides matching TRBD2. The length of the CDR3 is 15 residues. Germline-derived CDR1 and CDR2 are SGDLS and YYNGEE. Trimming took 4 bases from V and 4 from J; bases not matched to a gene: 8. This chain's CDR3 is CASSPGGGGYNEQFF. In nucleotides, the CDR3 is TGTGCCAGCAGCCCCGGTGGCGGGGGATACAATGAGCAGTTCTTC.

This chain joins TRBV6-5 and TRBJ2-1; 8 bases map to TRBD1. Germline-derived CDR1 and CDR2 are MNHEY and SVGAGI. The CDR3 totals 15 residues. V gave up 8 bases and J gave up 0 bases; unmatched junction bases: 6. The CDR3 here is CASCPGGSSYNEQFF. CDR3 sequence (DNA): TGTGCCAGCTGTCCAGGGGGCAGCTCCTACAATGAGCAGTTCTTC.